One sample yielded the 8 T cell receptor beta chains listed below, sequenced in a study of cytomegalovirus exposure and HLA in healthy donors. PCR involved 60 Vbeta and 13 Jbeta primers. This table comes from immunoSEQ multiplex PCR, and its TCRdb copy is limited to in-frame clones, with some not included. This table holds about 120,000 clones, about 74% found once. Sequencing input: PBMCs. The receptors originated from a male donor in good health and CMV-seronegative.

The CDR3 here is CSVEDRKREGYEQFF. The CDR3 DNA is TGCAGCGTTGAAGATCGGAAGCGGGAGGGGTATGAGCAGTTCTTC. J is TRBJ2-1 and V is TRBV29-1, with 10 nucleotides matching TRBD2. Germline V CDR1 and CDR2: SQVTM, ANQGSEA. The CDR3 is 15 residues long. Unmatched junction bases numbered 7, after V lost 0 bases and J lost 8 bases.

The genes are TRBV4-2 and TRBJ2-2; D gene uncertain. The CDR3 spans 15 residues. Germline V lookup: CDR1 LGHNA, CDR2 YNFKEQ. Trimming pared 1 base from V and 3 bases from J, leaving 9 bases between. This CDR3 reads CASSQGSGDTGELFF. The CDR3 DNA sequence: TGTGCCAGCAGCCAAGGGTCTGGAGACACCGGGGAGCTGTTTTTT.

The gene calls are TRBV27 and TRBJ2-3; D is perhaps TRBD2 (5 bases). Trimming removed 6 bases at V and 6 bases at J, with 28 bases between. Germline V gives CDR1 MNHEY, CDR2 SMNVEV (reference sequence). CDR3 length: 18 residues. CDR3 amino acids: CASSRVGWPLGESDTQYF. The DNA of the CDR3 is TGTGCCAGCAGCCGCGTCGGGTGGCCGCTGGGAGAATCCGATACGCAGTATTTT.

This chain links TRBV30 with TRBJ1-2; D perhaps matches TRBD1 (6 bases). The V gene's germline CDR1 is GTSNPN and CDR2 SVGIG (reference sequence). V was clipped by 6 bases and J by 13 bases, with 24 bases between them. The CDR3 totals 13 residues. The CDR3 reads CACSEDSGARATF. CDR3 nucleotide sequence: TGTGCCTGTTCGGAGGACAGCGGAGCGAGGGCCACCTTC.

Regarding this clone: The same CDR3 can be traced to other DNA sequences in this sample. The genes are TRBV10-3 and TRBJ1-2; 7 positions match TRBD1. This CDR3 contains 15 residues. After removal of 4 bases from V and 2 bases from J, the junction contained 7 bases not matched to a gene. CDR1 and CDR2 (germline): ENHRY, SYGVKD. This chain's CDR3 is CAISAAAGQNYGYTF. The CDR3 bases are TGTGCCATCAGTGCGGCGGCGGGACAGAACTATGGCTACACCTTC.

This CDR3 is CATSRATVNYGYTF. For the CDR3, the DNA is TGTGCCACCAGCAGAGCGACAGTGAACTATGGCTACACCTTC. This sequence joins TRBV15 and TRBJ1-2; maybe TRBD1 (5 bases). Trimming took off 1 base at V and 2 bases at J, with 8 bases between the two ends. CDR3 size: 14 residues. The germline V gene encodes CDR1 LNHNV and CDR2 YYDKDF (reference sequence).

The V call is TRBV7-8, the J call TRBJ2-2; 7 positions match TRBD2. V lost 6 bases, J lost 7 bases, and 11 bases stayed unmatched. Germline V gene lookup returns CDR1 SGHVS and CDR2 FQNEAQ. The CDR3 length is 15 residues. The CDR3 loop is CASSFRDYHSGELFF. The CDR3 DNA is TGTGCCAGCAGTTTCCGGGACTATCACAGCGGGGAGCTGTTTTTT.

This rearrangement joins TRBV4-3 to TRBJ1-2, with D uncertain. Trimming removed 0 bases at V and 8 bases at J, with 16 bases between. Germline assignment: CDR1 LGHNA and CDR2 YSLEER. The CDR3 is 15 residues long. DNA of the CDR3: TGCGCCAGCAGCCAAGATCGGGGAGAGGTACGAGGCTACACCTTC. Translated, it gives CASSQDRGEVRGYTF.